These T cell receptor beta chains were read from a single sample in a study of CD8 T cells in ankylosing spondylitis. TCRdb re-analysed the 5' RACE reads in MiXCR, keeping a single row per CDR3 protein. This sample has a few hundred thousand distinct CDR3 sequences, with more than 15% found just once. The sample comprised blood, either unsorted or a sorted T cell fraction (not recorded which). All receptors derive from a male donor with ankylosing spondylitis. Both conserved end residues are part of each CDR3. The order of the fields is CDR3 length, J gene, clone size, V gene, CDR3 protein. Not every row has a clone size; where given, it reads once, few, many or a size class.

CDR3 length: 15; J gene: TRBJ1-2; clone size: few; V gene: TRBV18; CDR3 protein: CASSAGTDTNYGYTF
CDR3 length: 14; J gene: TRBJ2-2; clone size: -; V gene: TRBV2; CDR3 protein: CASRGESGTGELFF
CDR3 length: 15; J gene: TRBJ1-1; clone size: -; V gene: TRBV12-3/TRBV12-4; CDR3 protein: CASSRRQGGSFEAFF
CDR3 length: 13; J gene: TRBJ1-4; clone size: -; V gene: TRBV20-1; CDR3 protein: CSAPPKQGGKLFF
CDR3 length: 17; J gene: TRBJ2-3; clone size: many; V gene: TRBV4-1; CDR3 protein: CASSQDGGQGGADTQYF
CDR3 length: 14; J gene: TRBJ1-6; clone size: few; V gene: TRBV27; CDR3 protein: CASSLKGGPSPLHF
CDR3 length: 17; J gene: TRBJ2-1; clone size: -; V gene: TRBV29-1; CDR3 protein: CSVEGKNGALFGNEQFF
CDR3 length: 17; J gene: TRBJ1-6; clone size: few; V gene: TRBV6-5; CDR3 protein: CASKLPGVRGGNSPLHF
CDR3 length: 16; J gene: TRBJ2-5; clone size: -; V gene: TRBV6-5; CDR3 protein: CASSSTSGGAGETQYF
CDR3 length: 15; J gene: TRBJ1-3; clone size: few; V gene: TRBV6-5; CDR3 protein: CASSYYGAAGNTIYF
CDR3 length: 15; J gene: TRBJ1-4; clone size: -; V gene: TRBV24-1; CDR3 protein: CATSDVRVKPEKLFF
CDR3 length: 16; J gene: TRBJ2-3; clone size: many; V gene: TRBV5-1; CDR3 protein: CASSLTGVAGADTQYF
CDR3 length: 14; J gene: TRBJ2-5; clone size: few; V gene: TRBV15; CDR3 protein: CATSRLLVSETQYF
CDR3 length: 16; J gene: TRBJ2-7; clone size: -; V gene: TRBV5-1; CDR3 protein: CASSPMTSGSSYEQYF
CDR3 length: 13; J gene: TRBJ2-3; clone size: few; V gene: TRBV6-1; CDR3 protein: CASSTGQRDTQYF
CDR3 length: 15; J gene: TRBJ2-1; clone size: many; V gene: TRBV4-3; CDR3 protein: CASSLADNSYNEQFF
CDR3 length: 13; J gene: TRBJ2-2; clone size: few; V gene: TRBV2; CDR3 protein: CASTGQGIGELFF
CDR3 length: 11; J gene: TRBJ2-4; clone size: -; V gene: TRBV7-2; CDR3 protein: CASSLEVIQYF
CDR3 length: 14; J gene: TRBJ1-6; clone size: -; V gene: TRBV20-1; CDR3 protein: CSARPSGFNSPLHF
CDR3 length: 13; J gene: TRBJ1-1; clone size: few; V gene: TRBV12-3/TRBV12-4; CDR3 protein: CASSLRGDGEAFF
CDR3 length: 16; J gene: TRBJ2-7; clone size: few; V gene: TRBV3-1; CDR3 protein: CASSQRLAGANYEQYF
CDR3 length: 17; J gene: TRBJ2-7; clone size: few; V gene: TRBV4-1; CDR3 protein: CASSQKDVGWDAYEQYF